The clone carrying this TCR beta chain was counted a few times. The data were produced by immunoSEQ multiplex PCR, yet TCRdb's version contains in-frame clones alone and is incomplete. The table has over 35,000 clones, 70% to 90% seen once. This record comes from a study of blood T cell repertoires in COVID-19. Study as a whole: Material from acute and convalescent COVID-19 was sourced from the United States, Italy and Spain.

Germline lookup yields CDR1 SGHNT and CDR2 YYREEE (reference sequence). The CDR3 has 15 residues. J gave up 4 bases and V 1 base, and 5 bases lay outside the gene matches. Material: peripheral blood. V and J are TRBV5-4 and TRBJ1-5; 7 bases map to TRBD1. The sequence was collected from a human donor in a cohort sampled during active COVID-19. CDR3: CASSLTGDGNQPQHF. For the CDR3, the DNA is TGTGCCAGCAGCTTGACAGGGGACGGGAATCAGCCCCAGCATTTT.